The 11 T cell receptor beta chains below come from one sample, sequenced in a study of vaccination and CD4 T cells after COVID-19. The assay that was used to sequence DNA from cultured CD4+ T cells was the Oncomine TCR Beta short-read assay. TCRdb processed the PCR reads anew with MiXCR; each CDR3 protein has one entry. This sample has approximately 4,400 distinct CDR3 sequences, with approximately 76% found just once. Described treatment: roughly 10-day PBMC culture with coronavirus spike peptide pools or control peptides (ViraFEST assay). Pre-COVID-19 pandemic sampling (2011-2018) yielded the unexposed donor's CD4+ T cells. Antigen specificity for these receptors is unknown. The sample was CD4+ T cells from blood, cultured in vitro. Every receptor here comes from a human donor in good health.

The J gene is TRBJ2-4, the V gene TRBV20-1, with TRBD2 identical over 8 bases. V was clipped by 5 bases and J by 1 base; unmatched bases: 7. CDR3 length: 15 residues. Germline V gives CDR1 DFQATT, CDR2 SNEGSKA (reference sequence). DNA of the CDR3: TGCAGTGCTCCGTCCCGGGGGGGGGCCAAAAACATTCAGTACTTC. Protein sequence: CSAPSRGGAKNIQYF.

The chain couples TRBV20-1 to TRBJ1-1; 7 nucleotides align to TRBD1. CDR3 length equals 13 residues. V lost 6 bases and J lost 2; bases outside the gene matches: 6. From germline, CDR1 is DFQATT and CDR2 SNEGSKA (reference sequence). DNA of the CDR3: TGCAGTGCAACCAGACAGGGCAACACTGAAGCTTTCTTT. This encodes CSATRQGNTEAFF.

DNA for the CDR3: TGTGCCAGTAGTTTCCTGCAAGAGTCTGCTTTCTTT. Encoded protein: CASSFLQESAFF. This chain connects TRBV19 to TRBJ1-1; D is unclear. V was shortened by 5 bases and J by 11 bases, with 15 bases between the two germline ends. This CDR3 comprises 12 residues. Germline CDR1 and CDR2: LNHDA and SQIVND (reference sequence).

V is TRBV7-9 and J is TRBJ1-1; D gene ambiguous. The CDR3 consists of 13 residues. The V end lost 11 bases, the J end lost 4 bases, and 17 bases lay between the germline ends. Germline V CDR1 and CDR2: SEHNR, FQNEAQ (reference sequence). Here the CDR3 DNA reads TGTGCCGCCTTTCGGGCGGGGATCACTGAAGCTTTCTTT. This encodes CAAFRAGITEAFF. Together with reference TRBV7-9 and TRBJ1-1, the CDR3 gives the full variable domain: DTGVSQNPRHKITKRGQNVTFRCDPISEHNRLYWYRQTLGQGPEFLTYFQNEAQLEKSRLLSDRFSAERPKGSFSTLEIQRTEQGDSAMYLCAAFRAGITEAFFGQGTRLTVV.

The CDR3 DNA sequence: TGCAGTGCCCAGGTTAAAGCGGGAACCCAAGAGACCCAGTACTTC. Translating gives CSAQVKAGTQETQYF. The chain couples TRBV20-1 to TRBJ2-5; TRBD2 matches 7 bases. Germline CDR1 reads DFQATT; CDR2 reads SNEGSKA (reference sequence). The CDR3 totals 15 residues. V dropped 6 bases and J dropped 1; count of bases not matched to a gene: 11.

This chain uses TRBV20-1 with TRBJ1-2; D is possibly TRBD1 (5 bases). V lost 3 bases and J 4 bases, leaving 12 bases between the germline ends. The CDR3 is 13 amino acids. The V gene's germline CDR1 is DFQATT and CDR2 SNEGSKA (reference sequence). CDR3 coding DNA: TGCAGTGCTAGGGGACGAGCGTCCTATGGCTACACCTTC. Amino acids: CSARGRASYGYTF.

This clonotype was found a few times. The J gene is TRBJ1-5, the V gene TRBV19; unclear D gene. Germline V gene data show CDR1 as LNHDA and CDR2 as SQIVND (reference sequence). The CDR3 spans 14 residues. The V gene lost 3 bases and the J gene lost 6 bases, with 12 bases spanning the gap. The chain's CDR3 is CASSIREPSQPQHF. In DNA, the CDR3 is TGTGCCAGTAGTATCAGAGAGCCATCTCAGCCCCAGCATTTT.

The chain is built from TRBV3-1 and TRBJ1-2; D gene uncertain. This CDR3 comprises 15 residues. Per the germline V gene, CDR1 is LGHDT and CDR2 is YNNKEL (reference sequence). Trimming took 0 bases from V and 4 from J, leaving 12 bases between them. Written as DNA, the CDR3 is TGTGCCAGCAGCCAAGATCCGAGAGGGCTCTATGGCTACACCTTC. It yields the protein CASSQDPRGLYGYTF.

The rearrangement links TRBV6-4 to TRBJ1-2, with D hard to call. Trimming removed 5 bases at V and 2 bases at J, with 12 bases between. Germline CDR1 is MRHNA and CDR2 is SNTAGT. This CDR3 comprises 14 residues. The CDR3 spells CASSMDGGNYGYTF. CDR3 DNA: TGTGCCAGCAGTATGGATGGAGGGAACTATGGCTACACCTTC.

This clonotype was picked up a small number of times. The chain has TRBV10-1 and TRBJ2-1; D is perhaps TRBD1 or TRBD2 (5 bases each). The CDR3 has 14 residues. The germline V and J ends were trimmed by 7 bases and 7 bases, with 17 bases remaining between them. CDR1 and CDR2 (germline): WNHNN, SYGVQD (reference sequence). CDR3 region: CASKSGIGTNEQFF. The CDR3 DNA reads TGCGCCAGCAAATCAGGGATAGGGACGAATGAGCAGTTCTTC.

This chain connects TRBV6-1 to TRBJ1-2, with 7 nucleotides matching TRBD1. Germline V gives CDR1 MNHNS, CDR2 SASEGT. CDR3 length: 14 amino acids. V lost 7 bases, J lost 2 bases, and 7 bases stayed unmatched. DNA of the CDR3: TGTGCCAGCACCTCTTCAGGGGGAAACTATGGCTACACCTTC. Amino acid sequence: CASTSSGGNYGYTF.